This T cell receptor beta chain was documented in a study of blood T cell repertoires in COVID-19. Looking at the study overall: Sources were T cells, B-cell-depleted T cells, or PBMCs; the material itself was cDNA or gDNA.

Measured with immunoSEQ multiplex PCR; TCRdb has only the in-frame clones, and not every one. Of about 220,000 clones in the sample, 70% to 90% were seen once. This CDR3 is 13 amino acids long. Trimming cost V 1 base and J 19 bases; bases outside gene matches: 10. CDR1 and CDR2 (germline): SGHAT, FQNNGV. There are a few counts of this clone. Cohort assignment relied on participant-reported clinical history. Material for sequencing was PBMCs or T cells enriched from blood (not recorded which). V gene TRBV11-2 combines with J gene TRBJ1-6, with TRBD1 identical over 7 bases. This receptor was obtained from a woman aged 40 to 49 with acute COVID-19. The CDR3 here is CASSLVRGDSPHF. CDR3 in DNA: TGTGCCAGCAGCTTAGTTAGAGGGGACAGCCCTCACTTT.